This T cell receptor beta chain was profiled in a study of yellow fever vaccine responses in identical twins. Germline V CDR1 and CDR2: SQVTM, ANQGSEA. V was cut by 5 bases and J by 1 base, with 9 bases left in between. The length of the CDR3 is 13 residues. A single record per CDR3 protein comes from TCRdb applying MiXCR to the RT-PCR reads. In the table there are several thousand distinct CDR3 sequences, 70% to 90% of which are singletons. This clonotype has a single count. J is TRBJ2-4 and V is TRBV29-1, with D tentatively TRBD1 (6 bases). The sequence was collected from a woman aged 18 to 35 who received the yellow fever vaccine. Specimen: T cells from blood (PBMCs), unsorted or a sorted subset (not recorded which), collected before or after yellow fever vaccination (not recorded which). This CDR3 is CSVPQGAKNIQYF. CDR3 in DNA: TGCAGCGTTCCTCAGGGGGCCAAAAACATTCAGTACTTC.